This T cell receptor (beta chain) was sequenced for a study of somatic mutations in cytotoxic T cells in rheumatoid arthritis. About the research overall: At nearly 100% purity, some V beta antibody-stained T-cell populations were flow-sorted, and these included V beta1+ cells that were sequenced for TCRB.

In its sample, this clone was seen once. The antigen remains undetermined. The germline V gene encodes CDR1 MNHEY and CDR2 SMNVEV (reference sequence). Trimming pared 4 bases from V and 3 bases from J, leaving 5 bases between. There are 12 residues in the CDR3. The assay was immunoSEQ multiplex PCR, and TCRdb's table has in-frame clones only and misses some. The profile shows more than 15,000 clones, around 68% of them singletons. General study points: CD8+ clonality rose with age in rheumatoid arthritis patients, unlike in healthy controls. A single CD8+ clone exceeded 20% of CD8+ cells in about an eighth of the 65 patients.

The source of this sequence is a man aged 55 to 70 in good health. Sequencing was done on a sample of CD8+ T cells sorted from blood. The chain carries TRBV27 and TRBJ2-3; D uncertain. CDR3 protein: CASSSYTDTQYF. Written as DNA, the CDR3 is TGTGCCAGCAGTTCCTATACAGATACGCAGTATTTT.